This passage covers 13 T cell receptor beta chains from one sample sequenced in a study of post-analysis software for immune sequencing data. cDNA libraries for TCR beta contained unique molecular identifiers. TCRdb reprocessed the PCR reads with MiXCR, giving one entry per CDR3 protein. In the table there are some 690,000 distinct CDR3 sequences, approximately 59% of which are singletons. Findings and limits, study-wide: Controls showed lower frequencies than patients for a few TRBV segments, and TRBV5-6, TRBV5-1 and TRBV20-1 were among these.

No antigen has been identified for these receptors. The sample was blood. These receptors were obtained from a girl aged 2-15 years with multiple sclerosis.

This clonotype was detected many times. The chain carries TRBV12-3 or TRBV12-4 and TRBJ2-7; 9 positions agree with TRBD2. V lost 3 bases to trimming and J lost 0 bases; unmatched junction nucleotides: 0. The CDR3 contains 14 residues. CDR3 sequence (DNA): TGTGCCAGCAGTTTTAGCGGGAGCTCCTACGAGCAGTACTTC. Encoded protein: CASSFSGSSYEQYF.

This clonotype is a singleton in its sample. This chain connects TRBV7-2 to TRBJ2-7, with D maybe TRBD2 (6 bases). TRBJ2-5 explains the end of the DNA better; the J call may be wrong. CDR3 length equals 18 residues. The germline V gene has CDR1 SGHTA and CDR2 FQGNSA. The chain's CDR3 is CASSPVTTERAGGETQYF. Written as DNA, the CDR3 is TGTGCCAGCAGCCCTGTAACAACTGAGCGGGCCGGTGGGGAGACCCAGTACTTC.

The chain has TRBV6-2 or TRBV6-3 and TRBJ2-7; D may be TRBD1 (5 bases). Per germline, CDR1 MNHEY and CDR2 SVGEGT. The CDR3 is made up of 14 amino acids. The ends were cut back, 2 bases at V and 3 bases at J, with 11 bases in the middle. The CDR3 coding sequence is TGTGCCAGCAGTTACAGTGCAGGGTTCTACGAGCAGTACTTC. Amino acid sequence: CASSYSAGFYEQYF.

The chain recombines TRBV5-4 with TRBJ2-1; 7 bases align to TRBD2. This CDR3 has 14 amino acids. V shed 4 bases, J shed 9 bases, and the junction held 10 bases outside the gene matches. CDR1 and CDR2 (germline): SGHNT, YYREEE (reference sequence). The CDR3 bases are TGTGCCAGCAGCCGGGGCGGGGGATCCGGTGAGCAGTTCTTC. Protein: CASSRGGGSGEQFF. Based on the CDR3 plus reference TRBV5-4 and TRBJ2-1, the full variable domain is ETGVTQSPTHLIKTRGQQVTLRCSSQSGHNTVSWYQQALGQGPQFIFQYYREEENGRGNFPPRFSGLQFPNYSSELNVNALELDDSALYLCASSRGGGSGEQFFGPGTRLTVL.

The rearrangement joins TRBV7-9 to TRBJ1-5; D might be TRBD1 (5 bases). Germline V gene lookup returns CDR1 SEHNR and CDR2 FQNEAQ (reference sequence). Trimming left V 5 bases short and J 9 bases short, with 17 bases between. CDR3 size: 14 residues. The CDR3 loop is CASSGATAALPQHF. The CDR3 nucleotides read TGTGCCAGCAGCGGCGCGACAGCGGCCTTGCCCCAGCATTTT.

The rearrangement uses TRBV7-8 and TRBJ2-7; 8 nucleotides line up with TRBD2. Losses at the gene ends were 5 bases for V and 6 bases for J; bases not matched to a gene: 12. CDR3 length: 15 residues. The germline V gene encodes CDR1 SGHVS and CDR2 FQNEAQ. The CDR3 region has the DNA TGTGCCAGCAGCCCAAGCGGGAGAGATTACTGCGAGCAGTACTTC. Amino acid sequence: CASSPSGRDYCEQYF.

This clonotype has a handful of counts. The chain employs TRBV29-1 and TRBJ2-1; 8 bases fit TRBD2. The CDR3 length is 14 residues. The V gene's germline CDR1 is SQVTM and CDR2 ANQGSEA. J gave up 6 bases and V 7 bases, and 11 bases lay outside the gene matches. The DNA of the CDR3 is TGCAGCGCTCTCAGCGGGAGTGAGGGCAATGAGCAGTTCTTC. Translating it yields CSALSGSEGNEQFF.

This clonotype has more than one count but fewer than ten. The rearrangement joins TRBV5-1 to TRBJ2-7, with 14 bases matching TRBD2. J lost 2 bases, V lost 1 base, and 2 bases had no gene match. The CDR3 is 16 residues long. The germline gives CDR1 SGHRS, CDR2 YFSETQ. CDR3 sequence: CASSLRTSGGTYEQYF. In DNA form, the CDR3 reads TGCGCCAGCAGCTTGAGGACTAGCGGGGGGACCTACGAGCAGTACTTC.

J is TRBJ1-2 and V is TRBV20-1; 8 bases match TRBD1. Germline CDR1 DFQATT, CDR2 SNEGSKA (reference sequence). CDR3 size: 14 residues. The V gene end was trimmed by 4 bases and the J gene end by 2 bases; junction bases not matched to a gene: 6. As DNA, the CDR3 is TGCAGTGCTACCCTCCGACAGGGGAACTATGGCTACACCTTC. This gives the protein CSATLRQGNYGYTF.

This clonotype was picked up a small number of times. The chain is built from TRBV5-6 and TRBJ2-7; 12 nucleotides line up with TRBD1. After removal of 3 bases from V and 0 bases from J, the junction contained 4 bases not matched to a gene. This CDR3 contains 16 residues. Germline-derived CDR1 and CDR2 are SGHDT and YYEEEE. The CDR3 sequence is CASSSGQGASSYEQYF. For the CDR3, the DNA is TGTGCCAGCAGCTCGGGACAGGGGGCTAGCTCCTACGAGCAGTACTTC.

The chain carries TRBV7-8 and TRBJ2-5; the D is unclear. Per germline, CDR1 SGHVS and CDR2 FQNEAQ. Trimming cost V 7 bases and J 6 bases, with 12 bases left between them. The CDR3 contains 12 residues. The CDR3 sequence: CASTPYLKTQYF. In DNA, the CDR3 is TGTGCCAGCACCCCTTACCTTAAGACCCAGTACTTC.

As concerns this clonotype: Just one base apart from a much larger clone, this may be a read error. The J gene is TRBJ2-1, the V gene TRBV20-1; 10 bases map to TRBD2. Germline V gene lookup returns CDR1 DFQATT and CDR2 SNEGSKA (reference sequence). This CDR3 has 14 residues. V was pared by 8 bases and J by 9 bases, with 13 bases of the junction left unmatched. The CDR3 DNA follows: TGCAGTACTATCGGCCTAGCGGGAGTAGGTGAGCAGTTCTTC. Translation: CSTIGLAGVGEQFF.

This clonotype was counted only a few times. This sequence joins TRBV29-1 and TRBJ1-1; unclear D gene. The CDR3 is 13 residues long. Between the trimmed V and J ends, which lost 0 bases and 1 base, there was a span of 6 bases. CDR1 SQVTM and CDR2 ANQGSEA come from the germline V gene. The chain's CDR3 is CSVEEWRNTEAFF. The DNA of the CDR3 is TGCAGCGTTGAAGAATGGAGGAACACTGAAGCTTTCTTT.